This T cell receptor beta chain is from a study of human versus mouse CDR3 diversity and MHC coevolution. Study details: Reported immunoSEQ sensitivity was one in 200,000 T cells, with reduced amplification bias.

Only in-frame clones appear in the TCRdb table, and some are missing; sequencing was by immunoSEQ multiplex PCR. The sample shows 75,000 to 90,000 clones, approximately 92% of them seen only once. Germline V gene lookup returns CDR1 LNHDA and CDR2 SQIVND (reference sequence). The length of the CDR3 is 14 residues. V gave up 8 bases and J gave up 6 bases; unmatched junction bases: 7. General study points: Mice had fewer CDR3 deletions and insertions than humans on average. Most of the three human donors had the lowest clonal inequality.

Comments on this clone: Its antigen is currently unknown.

The sequence was obtained from a person between 25 and 70 years old in good health. The sequenced sample was naive CD4+ T cells from blood. As to subset: CD45RO-negative CD62L-positive naive CD4 T cells. The rearrangement joins TRBV19 to TRBJ1-5, with 10 bases matching TRBD1. CDR3 loop: CASSRQGAFQPQHF. The CDR3 DNA reads as TGTGCCAGTTCTCGACAGGGGGCTTTTCAGCCCCAGCATTTT.